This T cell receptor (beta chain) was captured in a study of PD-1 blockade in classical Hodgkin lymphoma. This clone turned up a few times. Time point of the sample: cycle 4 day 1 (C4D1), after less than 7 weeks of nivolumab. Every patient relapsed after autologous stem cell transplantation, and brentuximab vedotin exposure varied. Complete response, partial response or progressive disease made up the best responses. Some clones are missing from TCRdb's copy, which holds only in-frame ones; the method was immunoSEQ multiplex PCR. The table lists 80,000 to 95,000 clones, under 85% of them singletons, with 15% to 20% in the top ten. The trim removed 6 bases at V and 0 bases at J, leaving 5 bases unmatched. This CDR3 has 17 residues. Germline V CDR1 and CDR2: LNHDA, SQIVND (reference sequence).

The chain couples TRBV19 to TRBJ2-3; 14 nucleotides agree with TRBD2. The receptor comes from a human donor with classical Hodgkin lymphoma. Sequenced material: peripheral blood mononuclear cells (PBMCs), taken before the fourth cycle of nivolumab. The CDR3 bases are TGTGCCAGTAGGGGGACTAGCGGGAGATTAAGCACAGATACGCAGTATTTT. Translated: CASRGTSGRLSTDTQYF.